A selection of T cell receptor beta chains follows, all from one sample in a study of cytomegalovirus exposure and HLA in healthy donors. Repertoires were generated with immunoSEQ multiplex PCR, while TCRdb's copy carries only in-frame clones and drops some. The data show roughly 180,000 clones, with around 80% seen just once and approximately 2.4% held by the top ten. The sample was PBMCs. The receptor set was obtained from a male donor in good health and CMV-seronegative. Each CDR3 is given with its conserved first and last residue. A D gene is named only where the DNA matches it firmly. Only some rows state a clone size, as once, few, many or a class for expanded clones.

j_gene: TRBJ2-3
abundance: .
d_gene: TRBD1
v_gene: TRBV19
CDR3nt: TGTGCCAGTAGTCTCACAAGGGGGCGGGATACGCAGTATTTT
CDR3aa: CASSLTRGRDTQYF

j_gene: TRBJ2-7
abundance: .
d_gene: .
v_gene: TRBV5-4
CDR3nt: TGTGCCAGCAGCTCCCCATCAGGGGCTAACGAGCAGTACTTC
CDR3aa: CASSSPSGANEQYF

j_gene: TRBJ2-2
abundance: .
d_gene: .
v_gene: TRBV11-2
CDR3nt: TGTGCCAGCAGCTTAGATCGTCTAGCCACCGGGGAGCTGTTTTTT
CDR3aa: CASSLDRLATGELFF

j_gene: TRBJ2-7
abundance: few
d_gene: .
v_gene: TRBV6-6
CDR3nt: TGTGCCAGCAGTTACAAGACAGGACCTACCTACGAGCAGTACTTC
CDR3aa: CASSYKTGPTYEQYF

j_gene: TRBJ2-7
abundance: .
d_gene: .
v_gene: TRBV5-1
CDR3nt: TGCGCCAGCAGCTCGGGCAGGGAATTCAGCGAGCAGTACTTC
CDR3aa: CASSSGREFSEQYF

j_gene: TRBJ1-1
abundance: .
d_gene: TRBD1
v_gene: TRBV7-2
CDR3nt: TGTGCCAGCAGCTTAGGGGAACAGGGGTTGAAAGCTTTCTTT
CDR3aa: CASSLGEQGLKAFF

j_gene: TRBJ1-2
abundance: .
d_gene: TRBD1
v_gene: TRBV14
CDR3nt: TGTGCCAGCAGCCCAGGGGGCGTCTACACCTTC
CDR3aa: CASSPGGVYTF

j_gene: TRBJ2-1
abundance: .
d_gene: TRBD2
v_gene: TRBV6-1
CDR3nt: TGTGCCAGCAGTGAACTACTAGCGGGGGACGGTGAGCAGTTCTTC
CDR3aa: CASSELLAGDGEQFF

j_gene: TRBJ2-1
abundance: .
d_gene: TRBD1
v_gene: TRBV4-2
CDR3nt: TGTGCCAGCAGCCAACCCGGGACAGGAATTTACCATGAGCAGTTCTTC
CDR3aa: CASSQPGTGIYHEQFF

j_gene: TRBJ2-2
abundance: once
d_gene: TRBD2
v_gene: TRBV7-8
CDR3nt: TGTGCCAGCAGCTTGGGGACTAGCGGGATGAACACCGGGGAGCTGTTTTTT
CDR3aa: CASSLGTSGMNTGELFF

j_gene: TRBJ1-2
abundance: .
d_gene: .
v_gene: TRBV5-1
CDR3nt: TGCGCCAGCAGTATCGGAGGTTCCTATGGCTACACCTTC
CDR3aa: CASSIGGSYGYTF

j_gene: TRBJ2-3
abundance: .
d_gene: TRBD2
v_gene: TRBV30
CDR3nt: TGTGCCTGGAGACTAGCGGGGGTGACAGATACGCAGTATTTT
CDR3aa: CAWRLAGVTDTQYF

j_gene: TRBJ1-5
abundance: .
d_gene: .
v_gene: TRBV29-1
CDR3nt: TGCAGCATTGGGGAGGATAGCAATCAGCCCCAGCATTTT
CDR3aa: CSIGEDSNQPQHF

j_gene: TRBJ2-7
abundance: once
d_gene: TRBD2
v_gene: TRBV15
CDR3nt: TGTGCCACCAGCAGTAGCGGGGTGGGACTAGCCTACGAGCAGTACTTC
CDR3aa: CATSSSGVGLAYEQYF

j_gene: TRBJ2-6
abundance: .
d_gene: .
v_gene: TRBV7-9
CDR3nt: TGTGCCAGCAGCTGGGGGGATACAGGTGGCGTTTTAGGGGCCAACGTCCTGACTTTC
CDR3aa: CASSWGDTGGVLGANVLTF

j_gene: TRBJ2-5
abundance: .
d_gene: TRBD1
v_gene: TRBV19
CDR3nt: TGTGCCAGTAGTGGAGACAGGGAAGAGACCCAGTACTTC
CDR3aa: CASSGDREETQYF

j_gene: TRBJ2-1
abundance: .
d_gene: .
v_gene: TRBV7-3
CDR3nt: TGTGCCAGCAGCTTAAGCGATGAGCAGTTCTTC
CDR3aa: CASSLSDEQFF

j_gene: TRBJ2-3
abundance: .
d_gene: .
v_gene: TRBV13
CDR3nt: TGTGCCAGCAGCCCCCAAGGGCAGGGGCGAGATACGCAGTATTTT
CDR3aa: CASSPQGQGRDTQYF

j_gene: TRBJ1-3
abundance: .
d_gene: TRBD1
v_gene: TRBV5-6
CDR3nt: TGTGCCAGCAGCTTGGTGGACAGGGGTTTGTATGGAAACACCATATATTTT
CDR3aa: CASSLVDRGLYGNTIYF

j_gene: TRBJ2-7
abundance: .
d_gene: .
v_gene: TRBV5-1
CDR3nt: TGCGCCAGCAGCTTGGAGGCAGGGACATACGAGCAGTACTTC
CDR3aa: CASSLEAGTYEQYF

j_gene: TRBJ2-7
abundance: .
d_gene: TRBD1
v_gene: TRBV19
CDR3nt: TGTGCCAGTAGTGGACAGGGTGGATACGAGCAGTACTTC
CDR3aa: CASSGQGGYEQYF

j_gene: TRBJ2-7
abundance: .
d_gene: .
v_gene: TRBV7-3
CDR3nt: TGTGCCAGCAGCTTAGATGGGGCGGGATCCTACGAGCAGTACTTC
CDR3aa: CASSLDGAGSYEQYF

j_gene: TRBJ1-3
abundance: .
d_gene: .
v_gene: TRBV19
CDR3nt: TGTGCCAGTAGTATAAACAGTCTTCAGGCTGGAAACACCATATATTTT
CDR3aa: CASSINSLQAGNTIYF

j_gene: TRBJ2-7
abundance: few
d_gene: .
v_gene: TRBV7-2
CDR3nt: TGTGCCAGCAGCTTAGCGCCGGGCTACGAGCAGTACTTC
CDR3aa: CASSLAPGYEQYF

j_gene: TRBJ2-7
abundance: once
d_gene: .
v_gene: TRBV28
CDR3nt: TGTGCCAGCAGATGGACTGCTTCCTACGAGCAGTACTTC
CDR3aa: CASRWTASYEQYF

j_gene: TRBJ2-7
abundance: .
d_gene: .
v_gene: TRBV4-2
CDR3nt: TGTGCCAGCAGCCAAGCTACCGGGACTCCCCGCTACGAGCAGTACTTC
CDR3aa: CASSQATGTPRYEQYF

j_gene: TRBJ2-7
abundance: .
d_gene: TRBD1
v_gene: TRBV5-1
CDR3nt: TGCGCCAGCAGCGGGGGACAGGGGGTATACGAGCAGTACTTC
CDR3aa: CASSGGQGVYEQYF

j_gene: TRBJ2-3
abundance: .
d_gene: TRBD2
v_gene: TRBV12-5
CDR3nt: TGTGCTAGTGGTTTGGGACTAGCGGGAGTCACAGATACGCAGTATTTT
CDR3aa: CASGLGLAGVTDTQYF

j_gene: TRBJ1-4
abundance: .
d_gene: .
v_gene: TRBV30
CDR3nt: TGTGCCTGGAGTGTAGCGGGGGCGCGACGGGAAAAACTGTTTTTT
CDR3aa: CAWSVAGARREKLFF

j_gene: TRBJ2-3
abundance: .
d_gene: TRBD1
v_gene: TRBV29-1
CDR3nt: TGCAGCGTTGTAGGCCGCATGGACAGGGGGTTTACAGATACGCAGTATTTT
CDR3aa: CSVVGRMDRGFTDTQYF

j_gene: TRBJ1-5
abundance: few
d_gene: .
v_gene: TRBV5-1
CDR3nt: TGCGCCAGCAGCTTGGTCGGCAATCAGCCCCAGCATTTT
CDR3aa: CASSLVGNQPQHF

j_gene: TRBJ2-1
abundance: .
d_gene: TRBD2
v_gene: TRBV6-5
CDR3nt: TGTGCCAGCAGTGGGCTAGCGGGGGGCGGCAATGAGCAGTTCTTC
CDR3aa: CASSGLAGGGNEQFF

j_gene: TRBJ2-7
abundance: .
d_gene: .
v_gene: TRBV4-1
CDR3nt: TGCGCCAGCAGCCAAGCTGGGAGGACCTACGAGCAGTACTTC
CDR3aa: CASSQAGRTYEQYF

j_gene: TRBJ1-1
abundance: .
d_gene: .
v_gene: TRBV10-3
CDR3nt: TGTGCCACGGGGGGCGGGGGGCACACTGAAGCTTTCTTT
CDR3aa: CATGGGGHTEAFF

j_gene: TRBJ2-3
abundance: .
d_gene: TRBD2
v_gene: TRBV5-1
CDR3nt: TGCGCCAGCAGCTTGGGGGTAGCGGGAGTTAAAGATACGCAGTATTTT
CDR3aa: CASSLGVAGVKDTQYF

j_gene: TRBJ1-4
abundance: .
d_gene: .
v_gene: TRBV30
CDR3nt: TGTGCCTGGAGTAGGGGGGGGCCGGTGGATGAAAAACTGTTTTTT
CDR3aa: CAWSRGGPVDEKLFF

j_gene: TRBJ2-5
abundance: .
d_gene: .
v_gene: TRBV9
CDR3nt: TGTGCCAGCAGCGTAGCCTGGGGGCCCCAGGAGACCCAGTACTTC
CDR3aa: CASSVAWGPQETQYF

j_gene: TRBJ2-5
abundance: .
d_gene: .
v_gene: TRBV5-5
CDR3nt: TGTGCCAGCAGCTTCGGAAGGGGCCAACAGACCCAGTACTTC
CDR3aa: CASSFGRGQQTQYF

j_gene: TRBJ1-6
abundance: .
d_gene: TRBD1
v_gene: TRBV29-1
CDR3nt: TGCAGCGTAAGACAGGGTCGCAATTCACCCCTCCACTTT
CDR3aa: CSVRQGRNSPLHF

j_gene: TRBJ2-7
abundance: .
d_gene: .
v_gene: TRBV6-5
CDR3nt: TGTGCCAGCAGTTACCGGGGGGCCGGCTACGAGCAGTACTTC
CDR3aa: CASSYRGAGYEQYF

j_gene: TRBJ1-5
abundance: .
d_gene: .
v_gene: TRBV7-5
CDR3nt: TGTGTCAGAAGCTGGGGACTGGGTGGTCAGCCCCAGCATTTT
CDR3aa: CVRSWGLGGQPQHF

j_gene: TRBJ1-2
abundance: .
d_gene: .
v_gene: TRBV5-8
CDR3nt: TGTGCCAGCAGCTCGGGTCTGCGGGGCTACACCTTC
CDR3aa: CASSSGLRGYTF

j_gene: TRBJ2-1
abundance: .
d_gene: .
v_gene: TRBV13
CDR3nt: TGTGCCAGCAGCTTAGGGGCGGGGACCTACAATGAGCAGTTCTTC
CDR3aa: CASSLGAGTYNEQFF

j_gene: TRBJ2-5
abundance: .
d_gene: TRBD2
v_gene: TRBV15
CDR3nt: TGTGCCACCAGCAGAAGGACTAGTCAAGAGACCCAGTACTTC
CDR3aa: CATSRRTSQETQYF

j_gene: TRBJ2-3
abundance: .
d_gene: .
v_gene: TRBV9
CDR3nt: TGTGCCAGCAGCGGATCCCGGGATACGCAGTATTTT
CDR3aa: CASSGSRDTQYF

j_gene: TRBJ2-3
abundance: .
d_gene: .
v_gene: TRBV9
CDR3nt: TGTGCCAGCAGCGTTGACTTAGATACGCAGTATTTT
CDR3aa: CASSVDLDTQYF

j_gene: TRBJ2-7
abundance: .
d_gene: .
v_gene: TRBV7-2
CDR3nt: TGTGCCAGCAGCTTAGTCCTCCCTACTAGCATCTCCTACGAGCAGTACTTC
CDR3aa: CASSLVLPTSISYEQYF

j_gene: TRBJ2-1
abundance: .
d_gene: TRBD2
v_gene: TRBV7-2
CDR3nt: TGTGCCAGCAGCTTGGGTCGCGGGGGGGGATTGAATGAGCAGTTCTTC
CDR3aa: CASSLGRGGGLNEQFF

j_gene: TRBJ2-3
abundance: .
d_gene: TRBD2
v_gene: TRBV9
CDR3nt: TGTGCCAGCAGCGTAGCCAGCGGGGGGGGACACCTCACAGATACGCAGTATTTT
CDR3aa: CASSVASGGGHLTDTQYF

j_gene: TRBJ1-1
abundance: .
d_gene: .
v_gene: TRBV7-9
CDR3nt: TGTTCCAGTACCCAGGGGTTAACTGAAGCTTTCTTT
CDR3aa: CSSTQGLTEAFF

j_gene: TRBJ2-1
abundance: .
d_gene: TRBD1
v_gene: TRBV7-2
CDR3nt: TGTGCCAGCAGCTCCCGTAAGGACAGGGAGGACAATGAGCAGTTCTTC
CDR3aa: CASSSRKDREDNEQFF

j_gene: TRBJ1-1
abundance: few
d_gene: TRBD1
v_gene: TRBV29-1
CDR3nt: TGCAGCGCCAGGGACAGGGGGCCCAGCACTGAAGCTTTCTTT
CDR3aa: CSARDRGPSTEAFF

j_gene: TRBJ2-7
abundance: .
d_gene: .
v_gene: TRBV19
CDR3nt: TGTGCCAGTAGCCCGGTGATAAATGGCTACGAGCAGTACTTC
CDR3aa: CASSPVINGYEQYF

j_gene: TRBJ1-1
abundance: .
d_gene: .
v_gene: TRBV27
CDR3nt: TGTGCCAGCACTAGGGGGACTGAAGCTTTCTTT
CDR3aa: CASTRGTEAFF

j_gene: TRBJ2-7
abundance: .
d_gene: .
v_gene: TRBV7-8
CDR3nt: TGTGCCAGCAGCTTATCAGGCCCCTACGAGCAGTACTTC
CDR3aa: CASSLSGPYEQYF

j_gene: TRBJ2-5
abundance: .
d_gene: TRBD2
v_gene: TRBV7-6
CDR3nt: TGTGCCAGCCTTGGGGCGGGGGGATTGGAGACCCAGTACTTC
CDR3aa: CASLGAGGLETQYF

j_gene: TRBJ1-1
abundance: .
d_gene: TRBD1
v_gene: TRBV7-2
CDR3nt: TGTGCCAGCAGCTCATCGACAGGGATGAACACTGAAGCTTTCTTT
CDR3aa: CASSSSTGMNTEAFF